The clone carrying this T cell receptor gamma chain qualifies as medium-sized (0.01 to 0.1%). Its matching antigen is unknown. A much larger clone differs by one base, so this may be a read error. This entry comes from a study of gammadelta T cells in human blood. TCRdb re-analyzed the RT-PCR reads via CATT. This table has approximately 240 gamma-chain clones, roughly 0.8% appearing once. Study outcomes and limitations: Microbial exposure appeared to drive polyclonal γδ T cell expansion after birth.

The CDR3 totals 18 residues. The V gene's germline CDR1 is GITISATS and CDR2 ISYDGTV (reference sequence). J gave up 9 bases and V 2 bases, and 13 bases lay outside the gene matches. The material sequenced was Vgamma9Vdelta2 gamma-delta T cells from infant blood. The source is a human donor. V usage is TRGV9 and J usage is TRGJP. CDR3 residues: CALWEELVYSLGKKIKVF. Written as DNA, the CDR3 is TGTGCCTTGTGGGAGGAGCTTGTATATTCGTTGGGCAAAAAAATCAAGGTATTT.